The sequence of this T cell receptor (beta chain) was determined in a study of T cell responses to AZD1222 COVID-19 vaccine (dated by TCRdb to the early 2020s). Turning to the overall study: Because spike-specific TCR depth and breadth did not differ between the two schedules, AZD1222 recipients who got a second dose at roughly 4 weeks were pooled with those who got a second dose at roughly 12 weeks. TCR sequencing covered fewer than 250 trial participants: about 210 given two doses of AZD1222 and about 26 given two doses of MenACWY control vaccine. Trial participants were enrolled by age into 18-55, 56-69 and 70-plus year subgroups, with around 140, 26 and 57 TCR-sequenced participants respectively.

A remark on this clone: Its binding antigen is unknown. Per-nucleotide qualities are absent, and no much larger clonotype sits a single base away.

Taken from the germline V gene, the CDR1 and CDR2 loops are SGHVS and FQNEAQ. V and J lose 5 bases and 0 bases, and a span of 11 bases separates them. The CDR3, cysteine through phenylalanine, is 15 amino acids long. Of all the DNA, just the CDR3 is kept, 45 bases in frame from base 1. Findings and caveats that apply to the study as a whole: After two AZD1222 doses, spike-specific TCR breadth and depth were significantly higher than at day 0 and than in MenACWY recipients. Reportedly, close to half of the unique spike-specific TCRs recognized epitopes lying outside the regions that are mutated in the B.1.351 and B.1.1.7 variants. The 56-69-year group was small, and its depth increase did not reach significance, likely because of low power. The vaccine-associated CD4 TCRs covered the entire spike protein, and the dominant responses fell in regions 160-218 and 743-854. Only six AZD1222 recipients were SARS-CoV-2 seropositive at baseline, limiting conclusions about previously exposed vaccinees. Participants were mostly white British, with more females than males. The authors suggested clonal diversity may have been underestimated. Because no day 14 peak-response samples were available, repertoires were characterized only after the peak T cell response.

This sample's time point label indicates: baseline before first vaccination. The vaccinee samples were drawn from two UK trials, COV001 and COV002, one of which was a single-blind randomized controlled phase 2/3 trial testing AZD1222 (ChAdOx1 nCoV-19) in healthy adults. For TCRbeta chain sequencing, PBMC samples were collected from trial participants at day 0 and at day 28 after the second dose. The CDR3 regions of human TCRbeta chains were analyzed by immunosequencing. Processing in the source paper ran as follows. TCRs in the repertoires were matched against a reference library of SARS-CoV-2-specific TCRs that had been generated with the MIRA antigen-specificity platform. Breadth meant the fraction of unique TCRs that were SARS-CoV-2-associated, whereas depth meant the fraction of total T cells that were SARS-CoV-2-associated. Using the MIRA data, each spike-specific TCR was assigned both to the spike region to which the TCR was reactive and to a CD4 or CD8 class. Log10-transformed breadth and depth values were compared by one-way ANOVA with Sidak's multiple comparisons tests. TCRdb limited this immuneACCESS table to in-frame rearrangements with V and J called. A share of clones is missing; checked studies link under half to unresolved V genes, and the rest is unexplained. Clonal size and the V and J genes are those of that table, whereas D and trimming came from the DNA. The sample includes 90,000 to 110,000 clones, with about 88% observed a single time. In total, the top ten clones hold approximately 15% of the sample.

The sample here was peripheral blood, taken on day 0 of AZD1222 vaccination. This clonotype was obtained from an adult in good health. The receptor chain draws on TRBV7-8 and TRBJ2-1; there is no confident call for the D gene. The CDR3 region reads CASSPTASSYNEQFF. The sequenced DNA is TGTGCCAGCAGCCCGACTGCAAGCTCCTACAATGAGCAGTTCTTC.